Here is one T cell receptor (beta chain) with its context. In its sample, this clone was seen a few times. This receptor's antigen is unknown. No much larger clone exists at a distance of one base, and base qualities are not known. CDR1 SGDLS and CDR2 YYNGEE are derived from the germline V gene. The CDR3 spans 13 residues, from the cysteine through the phenylalanine. The DNA shown is the 39-base CDR3, in frame from base 1. V is shortened by 3 bases, J by 4 bases, and the region joining them spans 8 bases. Collaborating institutions collected whole blood in K2EDTA tubes following their own protocols. For TCRbeta analysis, collaborator samples were shipped as frozen whole blood, as isolated PBMCs, or as DNA extracted from either sample type. The sample comes from a study of blood T cell repertoires in COVID-19 (dated by TCRdb to the early 2020s). Regarding the study in general: Samples covering the acute and convalescent phases of COVID-19 were provided by collaborators in the United States, Italy and Spain. Samples were obtained from the ongoing ImmuneRACE study (first 160 participants) and from 1,000 to 1,500 subjects provided by 6 global collaborators. The repertoires were made available in a free public database intended to serve as a resource for research on the immune response to SARS-CoV-2. The prospective study material was composed of cDNA or gDNA derived from T cells, B-cell-depleted T cells, or PBMCs. Sample metadata almost always included a de-identified subject ID, COVID-19 status, age in years and sex. Where HLA class I and class II types were available, the types were taken from metadata supplied by the sample provider, not from assay-based typing. The dataset comprised deeply sampled blood TCRbeta repertoires from subjects exposed to, actively infected with, or recovered from COVID-19. Findings and caveats that apply to the study as a whole: The quantity of clinical and demographic metadata differed by source and by participant and was supplied without curation.

TCRbeta CDR3 regions were amplified from genomic DNA using the immunoSEQ Assay, a bias-controlled multiplex PCR. The study's processing was this. The number of nucleated cells in each sample was estimated from the amplification of reference gene primers within the assay. Sequence reads were collapsed and filtered to measure the absolute abundance of every unique TCRbeta CDR3 rearrangement. For each sample, productive Simpson clonality was calculated by taking the square root of Simpson's diversity index across productive rearrangements. TCRdb's version of the immuneACCESS table is confined to in-frame rearrangements and falls short of the full clone set. An unresolved V gene accounts for under half of the shortfall where checked; the remainder is of unknown origin. For V, J and clone size, that table is used; D and trimming come from the DNA. A total of roughly 190,000 clones appear in this sample, roughly nine tenths of them only once. Less than 3.5% of the sample lies in the top ten.

The clonotype was recovered from a man between 70 and 80 years old with acute or convalescent COVID-19. The chain is encoded by TRBV9 joined to TRBJ1-3; the D gene lacks a confident call. The specimen sequenced was peripheral blood. The DNA reads as follows: TGTGCCAGCAGCGCCTCACAGGGAAACACCATATATTTT. It codes for CASSASQGNTIYF.